This T cell receptor beta chain derives from a study of Ad26.COV2.S vaccination and SARS-CoV-2 variants. Study summary: Once or twice, 56 days apart, Ad26.COV2.S was delivered intramuscularly.

The length of the CDR3 is 14 residues. V was trimmed by 1 base and J by 5 bases, leaving 11 bases between them. The germline V gene has CDR1 MDHEN and CDR2 SYDVKM. As for treatment: 15 to 20 received Ad26.COV2.S at low or high dose, single or two shots; several received placebo; per-sample allocation not given. All samples were drawn on day 63, counting from the first vaccine or placebo injection. The donor was a Boston adult aged 18-55 years. What was given as vaccine was an Ad26 vector encoding Wuhan-strain SARS-CoV-2 spike. The table came from immunoSEQ multiplex PCR; TCRdb's copy has only in-frame clones and leaves some out. The table records about 440,000 clones, about 90% of them present only once. This clone was counted once.

This specimen consisted of peripheral blood, obtained in a trial of Ad26.COV2.S vaccine versus placebo. The sequence derives from a person aged 18-60 years who received the Ad26.COV2.S COVID-19 vaccine or a placebo. The chain carries TRBV28 and TRBJ1-2, with D possibly TRBD1 on 5 matching bases. CDR3 bases: TGTGCCAGCAGTTTATCGGACATGAGGTATGGCTACACCTTC. This sequence encodes CASSLSDMRYGYTF.